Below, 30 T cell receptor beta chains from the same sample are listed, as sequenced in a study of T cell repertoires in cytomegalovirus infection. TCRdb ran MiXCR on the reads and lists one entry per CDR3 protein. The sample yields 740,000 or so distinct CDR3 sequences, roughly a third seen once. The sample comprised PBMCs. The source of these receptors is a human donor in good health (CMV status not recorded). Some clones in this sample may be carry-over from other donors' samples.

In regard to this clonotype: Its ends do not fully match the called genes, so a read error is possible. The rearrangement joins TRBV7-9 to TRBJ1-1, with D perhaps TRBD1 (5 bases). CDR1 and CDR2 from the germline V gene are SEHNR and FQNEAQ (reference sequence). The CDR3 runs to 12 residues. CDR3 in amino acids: CASSLATGDGAF. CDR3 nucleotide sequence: TGTGCCAGCAGCTTAGCGACTGGGGACGGAGCTTTT.

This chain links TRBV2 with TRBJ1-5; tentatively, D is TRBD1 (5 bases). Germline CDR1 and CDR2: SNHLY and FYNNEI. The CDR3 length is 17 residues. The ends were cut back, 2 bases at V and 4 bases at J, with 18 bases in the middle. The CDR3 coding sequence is TGTGCCAGCAGTGAATGGACACCTAGGAGGGGTAATCAGCCCCAGCATTTT. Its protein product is CASSEWTPRRGNQPQHF.

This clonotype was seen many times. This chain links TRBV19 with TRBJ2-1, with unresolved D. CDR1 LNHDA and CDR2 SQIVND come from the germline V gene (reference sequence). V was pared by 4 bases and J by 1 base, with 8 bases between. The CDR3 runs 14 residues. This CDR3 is CASSTGGSYNEQFF. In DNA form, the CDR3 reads TGTGCCAGTAGTACAGGTGGATCCTACAATGAGCAGTTCTTC.

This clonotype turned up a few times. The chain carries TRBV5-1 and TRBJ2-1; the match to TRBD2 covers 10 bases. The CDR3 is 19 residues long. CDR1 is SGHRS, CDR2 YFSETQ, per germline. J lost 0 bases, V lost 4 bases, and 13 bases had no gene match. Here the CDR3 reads CASSPGLAGAPSSYNEQFF. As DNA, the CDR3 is TGCGCCAGCAGCCCGGGGCTAGCGGGAGCCCCGAGCTCCTACAATGAGCAGTTCTTC.

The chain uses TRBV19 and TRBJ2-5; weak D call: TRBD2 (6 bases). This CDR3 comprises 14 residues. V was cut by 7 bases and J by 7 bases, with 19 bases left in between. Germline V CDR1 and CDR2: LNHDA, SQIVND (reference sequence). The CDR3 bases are TGTGCCAGTAATCCCCGAGGACTACGGGGGACCCAGTACTTC. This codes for CASNPRGLRGTQYF.

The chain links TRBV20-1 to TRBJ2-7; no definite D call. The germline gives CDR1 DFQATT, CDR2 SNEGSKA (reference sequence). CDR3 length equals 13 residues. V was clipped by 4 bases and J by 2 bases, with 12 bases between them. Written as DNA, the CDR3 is TGCAGTGCTACCCCCGTTGTGACCTACGAGCAGTACTTC. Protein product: CSATPVVTYEQYF.

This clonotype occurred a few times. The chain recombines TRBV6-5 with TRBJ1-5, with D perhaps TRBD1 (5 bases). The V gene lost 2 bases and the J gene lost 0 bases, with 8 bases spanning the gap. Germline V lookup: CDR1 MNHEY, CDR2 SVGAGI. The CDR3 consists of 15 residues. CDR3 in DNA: TGTGCCAGCAGTTACGGGGGGTATAGCAATCAGCCCCAGCATTTT. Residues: CASSYGGYSNQPQHF.

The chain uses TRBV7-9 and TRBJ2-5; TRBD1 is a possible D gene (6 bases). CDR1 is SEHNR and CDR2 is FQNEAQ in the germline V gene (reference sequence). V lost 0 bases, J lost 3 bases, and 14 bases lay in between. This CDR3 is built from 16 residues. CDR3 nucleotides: TGTGCCAGCAGCTTAGCTCTGTGGGGACAAGAAGAGACCCAGTACTTC. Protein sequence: CASSLALWGQEETQYF.

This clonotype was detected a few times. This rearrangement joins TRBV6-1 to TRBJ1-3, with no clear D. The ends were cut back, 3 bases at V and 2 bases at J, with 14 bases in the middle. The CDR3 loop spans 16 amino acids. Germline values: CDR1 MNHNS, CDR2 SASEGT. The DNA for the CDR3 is TGTGCCAGCAGTGACCCCTCCAGAGAAACTGGAAACACCATATATTTT. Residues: CASSDPSRETGNTIYF.

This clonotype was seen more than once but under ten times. The chain's CDR3 is CASSDSTGAGELFF. The CDR3 nucleotides read TGTGCCAGCAGCGACTCCACCGGGGCCGGGGAGCTGTTTTTT. The chain combines TRBV6-2 or TRBV6-3 with TRBJ2-2; TRBD2 is a possible D gene (5 bases). From germline, CDR1 is MNHEY and CDR2 SVGEGT. The CDR3 is 14 amino acids. The ends were cut back, 6 bases at V and 6 bases at J, with 14 bases in the middle.

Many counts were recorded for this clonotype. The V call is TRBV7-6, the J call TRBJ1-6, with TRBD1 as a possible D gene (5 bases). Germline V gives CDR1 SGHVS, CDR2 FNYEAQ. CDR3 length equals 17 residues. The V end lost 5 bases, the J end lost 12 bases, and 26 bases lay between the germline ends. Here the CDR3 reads CASSLREGAAGDLPLHF. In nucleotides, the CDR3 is TGTGCCAGCAGCCTCCGAGAAGGGGCCGCGGGTGATCTACCCCTCCACTTT.

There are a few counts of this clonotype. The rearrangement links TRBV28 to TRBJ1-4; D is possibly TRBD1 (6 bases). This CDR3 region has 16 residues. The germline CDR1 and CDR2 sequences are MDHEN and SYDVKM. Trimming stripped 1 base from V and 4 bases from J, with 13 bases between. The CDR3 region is CASSLSPDRNNEKLFF. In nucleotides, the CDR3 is TGTGCCAGCAGTTTATCGCCGGACAGAAATAATGAAAAACTGTTTTTT.

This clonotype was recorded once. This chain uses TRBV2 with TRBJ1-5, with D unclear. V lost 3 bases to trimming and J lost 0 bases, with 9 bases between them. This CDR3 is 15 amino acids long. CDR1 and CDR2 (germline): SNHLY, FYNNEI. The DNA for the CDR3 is TGTGCCAGCAGTGAGATGGAGCTTAGCAATCAGCCCCAGCATTTT. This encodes CASSEMELSNQPQHF.

The CDR3 loop is CASSQEGTRDYNEQFF. As DNA, the CDR3 is TGCGCCAGCAGCCAAGAGGGGACTAGGGACTACAATGAGCAGTTCTTC. This sequence joins TRBV4-1 and TRBJ2-1, with 8 bases fitting TRBD2. Germline assignment: CDR1 MGHRA and CDR2 YSYEKL. J lost 3 bases, V lost 0 bases, and 4 bases had no gene match. CDR3 length equals 16 residues.

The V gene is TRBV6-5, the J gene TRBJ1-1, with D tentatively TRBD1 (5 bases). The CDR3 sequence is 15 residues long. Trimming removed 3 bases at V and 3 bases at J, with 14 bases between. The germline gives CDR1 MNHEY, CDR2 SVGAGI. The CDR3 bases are TGTGCCAGCAGTTATGCGGGAAGAGGGGACACTGAAGCTTTCTTT. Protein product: CASSYAGRGDTEAFF.

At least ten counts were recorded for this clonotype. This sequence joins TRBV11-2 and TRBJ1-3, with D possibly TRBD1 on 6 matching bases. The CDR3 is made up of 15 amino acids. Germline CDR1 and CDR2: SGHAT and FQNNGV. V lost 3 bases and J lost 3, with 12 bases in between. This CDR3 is CASSFGGRGGNTIYF. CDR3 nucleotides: TGTGCCAGCAGCTTTGGGGGGCGCGGTGGAAACACCATATATTTT.

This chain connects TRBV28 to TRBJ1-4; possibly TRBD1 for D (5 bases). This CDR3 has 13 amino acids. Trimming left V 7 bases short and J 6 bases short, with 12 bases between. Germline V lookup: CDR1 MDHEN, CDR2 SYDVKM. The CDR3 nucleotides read TGTGCCAGCACCCGGGGGGGGGATGAAAAACTGTTTTTT. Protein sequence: CASTRGGDEKLFF.

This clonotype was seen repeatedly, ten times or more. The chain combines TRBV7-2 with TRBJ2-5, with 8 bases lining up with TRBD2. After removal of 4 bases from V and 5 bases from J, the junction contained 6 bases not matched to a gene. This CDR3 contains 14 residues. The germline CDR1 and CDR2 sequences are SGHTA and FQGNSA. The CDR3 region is CASSSGTRTETQYF. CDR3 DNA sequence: TGTGCCAGCAGCTCCGGGACTAGAACTGAGACCCAGTACTTC.

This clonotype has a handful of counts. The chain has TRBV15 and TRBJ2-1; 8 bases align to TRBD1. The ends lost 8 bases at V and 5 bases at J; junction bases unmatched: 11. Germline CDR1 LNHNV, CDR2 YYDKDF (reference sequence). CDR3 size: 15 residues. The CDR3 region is CATSQDTGGDNEQFF. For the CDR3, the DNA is TGTGCCACCTCCCAAGATACAGGGGGTGACAATGAGCAGTTCTTC.

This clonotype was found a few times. In nucleotides, the CDR3 is TGTGCCAGCAGGGCGGGACGGACCTCTGGGGCCAACGTCCTGACTTTC. Translation gives CASRAGRTSGANVLTF. J is TRBJ2-6 and V is TRBV7-9; maybe TRBD2 (6 bases). There are 16 residues in the CDR3. Germline V gives CDR1 SEHNR, CDR2 FQNEAQ (reference sequence). V lost 6 bases, J lost 0 bases, and 12 bases lay in between. Variable domain in full (rest from reference TRBV7-9 and TRBJ2-6): DTGVSQNPRHKITKRGQNVTFRCDPISEHNRLYWYRQTLGQGPEFLTYFQNEAQLEKSRLLSDRFSAERPKGSFSTLEIQRTEQGDSAMYLCASRAGRTSGANVLTFGAGSRLTVL.

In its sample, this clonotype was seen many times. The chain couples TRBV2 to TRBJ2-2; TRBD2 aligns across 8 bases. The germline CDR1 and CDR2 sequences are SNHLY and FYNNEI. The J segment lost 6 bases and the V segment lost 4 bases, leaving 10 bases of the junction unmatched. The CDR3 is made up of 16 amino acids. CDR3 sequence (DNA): TGTGCCAGCAGTGGGGGAGGGACTAGAGCTGCCGGGGAGCTGTTTTTT. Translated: CASSGGGTRAAGELFF. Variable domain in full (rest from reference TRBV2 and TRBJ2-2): EPEVTQTPSHQVTQMGQEVILRCVPISNHLYFYWYRQILGQKVEFLVSFYNNEISEKSEIFDDQFSVERPDGSNFTLKIRSTKLEDSAMYFCASSGGGTRAAGELFFGEGSRLTVL.

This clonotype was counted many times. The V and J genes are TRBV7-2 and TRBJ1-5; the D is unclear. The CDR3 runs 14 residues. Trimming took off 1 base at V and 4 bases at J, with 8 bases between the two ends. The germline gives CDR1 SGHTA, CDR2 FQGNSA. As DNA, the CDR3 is TGTGCCAGCAGCTTAGTTGGTCGGAATCAGCCCCAGCATTTT. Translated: CASSLVGRNQPQHF.

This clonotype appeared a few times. The CDR3 protein is CAISESGLNEQFF. The DNA of the CDR3 is TGTGCCATCAGTGAGTCAGGTCTTAATGAGCAGTTCTTC. This chain uses TRBV10-3 with TRBJ2-1, with no clear D. The CDR3 has 13 residues. In germline, CDR1 is ENHRY, CDR2 SYGVKD. Trimming took off 0 bases at V and 7 bases at J, with 7 bases between the two ends.

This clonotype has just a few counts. The CDR3: CASSSQGGSNQPQHF. The CDR3 DNA reads as TGTGCCAGCAGCTCACAGGGGGGTAGCAATCAGCCCCAGCATTTT. The rearrangement joins TRBV7-8 to TRBJ1-5; the match to TRBD1 covers 8 bases. The V gene end was trimmed by 4 bases and the J gene end by 0 bases; junction bases not matched to a gene: 2. The CDR3 is made up of 15 amino acids. The germline gives CDR1 SGHVS, CDR2 FQNEAQ.

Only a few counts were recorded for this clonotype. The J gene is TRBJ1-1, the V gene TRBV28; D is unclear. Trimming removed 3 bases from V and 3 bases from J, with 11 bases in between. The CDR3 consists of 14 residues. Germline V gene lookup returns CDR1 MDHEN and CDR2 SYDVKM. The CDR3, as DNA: TGTGCCAGCAGTTTTCCCCGCGCGTACACTGAAGCTTTCTTT. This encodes CASSFPRAYTEAFF.

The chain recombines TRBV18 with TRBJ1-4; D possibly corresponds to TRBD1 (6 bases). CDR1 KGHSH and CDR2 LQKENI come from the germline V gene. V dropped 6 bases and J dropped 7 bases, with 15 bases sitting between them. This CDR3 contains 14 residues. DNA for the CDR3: TGTGCCAGCTCGTCAGGGGTACGGAGTGAAAAACTGTTTTTT. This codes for CASSSGVRSEKLFF.

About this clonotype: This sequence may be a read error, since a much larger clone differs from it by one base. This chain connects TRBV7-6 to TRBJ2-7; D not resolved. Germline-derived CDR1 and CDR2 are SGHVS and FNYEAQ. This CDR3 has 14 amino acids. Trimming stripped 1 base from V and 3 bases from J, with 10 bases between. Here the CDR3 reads CASSLDQRSYEQYV. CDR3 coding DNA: TGTGCCAGCAGCTTAGATCAAAGGAGCTACGAGCAGTACGTC.

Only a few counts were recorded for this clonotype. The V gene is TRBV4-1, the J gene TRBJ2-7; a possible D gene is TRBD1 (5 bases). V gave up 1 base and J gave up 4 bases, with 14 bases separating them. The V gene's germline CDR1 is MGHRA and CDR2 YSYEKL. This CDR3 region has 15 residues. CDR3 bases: TGCGCCAGCAGCCAAGTGGGGCAATCCCTTTACGAGCAGTACTTC. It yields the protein CASSQVGQSLYEQYF.

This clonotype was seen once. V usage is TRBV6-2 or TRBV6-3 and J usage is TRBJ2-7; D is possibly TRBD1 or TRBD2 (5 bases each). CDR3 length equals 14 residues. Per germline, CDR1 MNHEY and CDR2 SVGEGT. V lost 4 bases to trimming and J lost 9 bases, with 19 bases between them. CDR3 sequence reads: CASSSSGAIAVQYF. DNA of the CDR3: TGTGCCAGCAGTTCTTCCGGGGCTATCGCTGTGCAGTACTTC.

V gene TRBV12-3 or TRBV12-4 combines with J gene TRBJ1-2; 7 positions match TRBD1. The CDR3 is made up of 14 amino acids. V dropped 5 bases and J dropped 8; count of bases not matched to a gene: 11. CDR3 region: CASSTGTSRGGYTF. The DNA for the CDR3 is TGTGCCAGCAGTACGGGGACATCCAGGGGGGGCTACACCTTC.